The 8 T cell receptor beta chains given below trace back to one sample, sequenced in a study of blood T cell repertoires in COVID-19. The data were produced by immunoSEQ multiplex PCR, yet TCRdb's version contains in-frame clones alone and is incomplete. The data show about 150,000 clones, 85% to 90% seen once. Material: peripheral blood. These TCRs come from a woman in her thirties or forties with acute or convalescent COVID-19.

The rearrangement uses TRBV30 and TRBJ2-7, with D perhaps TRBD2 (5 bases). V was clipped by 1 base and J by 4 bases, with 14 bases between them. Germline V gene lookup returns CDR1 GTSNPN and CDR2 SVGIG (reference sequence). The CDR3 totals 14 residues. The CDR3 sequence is CAWSDPGGEYEQYF. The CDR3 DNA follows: TGTGCCTGGAGTGATCCTGGTGGGGAGTACGAGCAGTACTTC.

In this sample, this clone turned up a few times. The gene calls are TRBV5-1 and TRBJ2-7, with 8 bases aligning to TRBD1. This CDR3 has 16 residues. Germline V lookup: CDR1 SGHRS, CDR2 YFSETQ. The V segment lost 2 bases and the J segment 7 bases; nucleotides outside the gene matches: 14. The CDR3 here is CASSFTSSDRVREQYF. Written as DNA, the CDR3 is TGCGCCAGCAGCTTTACTTCTTCGGACAGGGTAAGGGAGCAGTACTTC.

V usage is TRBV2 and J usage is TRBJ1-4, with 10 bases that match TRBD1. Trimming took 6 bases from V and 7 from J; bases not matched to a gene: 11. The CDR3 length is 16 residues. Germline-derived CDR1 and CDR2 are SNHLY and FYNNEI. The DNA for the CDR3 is TGTGCCAGCAGATATGAGCCGGGACAGGGGAGTGAAAAACTGTTTTTT. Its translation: CASRYEPGQGSEKLFF. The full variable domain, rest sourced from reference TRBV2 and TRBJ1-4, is EPEVTQTPSHQVTQMGQEVILRCVPISNHLYFYWYRQILGQKVEFLVSFYNNEISEKSEIFDDQFSVERPDGSNFTLKIRSTKLEDSAMYFCASRYEPGQGSEKLFFGSGTQLSVL.

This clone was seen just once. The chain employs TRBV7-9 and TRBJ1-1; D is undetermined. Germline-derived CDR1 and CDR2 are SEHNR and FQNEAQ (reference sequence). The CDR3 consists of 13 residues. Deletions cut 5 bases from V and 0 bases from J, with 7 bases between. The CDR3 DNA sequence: TGTGCCAGCAGCCACCCTATGAACACTGAAGCTTTCTTT. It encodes CASSHPMNTEAFF.

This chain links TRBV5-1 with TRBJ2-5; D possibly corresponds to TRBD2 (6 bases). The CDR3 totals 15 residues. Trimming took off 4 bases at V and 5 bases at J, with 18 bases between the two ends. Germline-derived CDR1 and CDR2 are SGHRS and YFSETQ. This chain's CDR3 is CASSENGTPVETQYF. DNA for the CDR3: TGCGCCAGCAGCGAAAACGGGACTCCCGTGGAGACCCAGTACTTC.

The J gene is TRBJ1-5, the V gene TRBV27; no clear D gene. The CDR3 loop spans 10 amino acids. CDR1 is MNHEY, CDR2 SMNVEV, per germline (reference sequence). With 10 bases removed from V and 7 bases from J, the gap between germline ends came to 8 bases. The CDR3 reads CAILRQPQHF. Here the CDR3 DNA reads TGTGCCATCCTGAGGCAGCCCCAGCATTTT.

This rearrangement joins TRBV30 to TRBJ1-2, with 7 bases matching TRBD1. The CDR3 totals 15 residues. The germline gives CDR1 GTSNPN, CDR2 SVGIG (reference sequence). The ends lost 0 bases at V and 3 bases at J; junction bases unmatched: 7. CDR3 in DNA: TGTGCCTGGAGTGTATCGACAGGGTTAGACTATGGCTACACCTTC. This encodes CAWSVSTGLDYGYTF.

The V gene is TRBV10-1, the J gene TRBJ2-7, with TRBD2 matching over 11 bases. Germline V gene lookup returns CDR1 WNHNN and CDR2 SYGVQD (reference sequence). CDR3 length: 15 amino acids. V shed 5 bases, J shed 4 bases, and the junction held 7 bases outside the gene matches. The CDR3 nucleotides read TGCGCCAGCAGTCTTGGGACTAGCGGAGAATACGAGCAGTACTTC. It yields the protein CASSLGTSGEYEQYF.